This TCR beta chain was sequenced for a study of blood T cell repertoires in COVID-19. On the study more broadly: Both acute and convalescent COVID-19 samples were obtained from the United States, Italy and Spain. From T cells, B-cell-depleted T cells, or PBMCs came the material, which was cDNA or gDNA.

This clone was observed once. This study enrolled people aged about 18 to 100 from about two dozen US geographic areas. Participants' reported clinical history set cohort assignment. Only in-frame clones appear in the TCRdb table, and some are missing; sequencing was by immunoSEQ multiplex PCR. The table includes some 190,000 clones, around 84% detected once. Sequenced: PBMCs or T cells enriched from blood (not recorded which). This receptor was obtained from a woman aged 25-40 years who had been exposed to COVID-19.

This chain's CDR3 is CASSLERSPGYTF. Here the CDR3 DNA reads TGTGCCAGCAGCTTGGAGCGGTCACCTGGCTACACCTTC. The rearrangement joins TRBV5-5 to TRBJ1-2; D not certain. The ends were cut back, 0 bases at V and 7 bases at J, with 10 bases in the middle. This CDR3 contains 13 residues. Germline assignment: CDR1 SGHKS and CDR2 YYEKEE (reference sequence).